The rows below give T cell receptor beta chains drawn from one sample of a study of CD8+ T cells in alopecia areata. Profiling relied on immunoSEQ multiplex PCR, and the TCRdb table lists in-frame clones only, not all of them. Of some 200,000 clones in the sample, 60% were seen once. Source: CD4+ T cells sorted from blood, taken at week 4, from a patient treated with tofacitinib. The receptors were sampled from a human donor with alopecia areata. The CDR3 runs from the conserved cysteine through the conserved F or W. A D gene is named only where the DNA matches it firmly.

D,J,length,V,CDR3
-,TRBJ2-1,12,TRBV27,CASSLMGNEQFF
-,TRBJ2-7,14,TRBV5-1,CASSLEGLSYEQYF
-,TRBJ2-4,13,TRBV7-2,CASSGQMWNIQYF
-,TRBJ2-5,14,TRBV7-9,CASSLAIGGETQYF
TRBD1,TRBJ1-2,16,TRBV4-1,CASSQDPTGSPYGYTF
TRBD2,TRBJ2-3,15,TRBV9,CASSATSGGTDTQYF
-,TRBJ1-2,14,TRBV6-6,CASSPVGNGYGYTF
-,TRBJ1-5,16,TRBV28,CASSLGRVGFGQPQHF
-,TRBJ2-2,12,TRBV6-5,CASILSVGELFF
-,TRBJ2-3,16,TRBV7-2,CASSPVQGFTADTQYF
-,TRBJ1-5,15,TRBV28,CASSDLGPINQPQHF
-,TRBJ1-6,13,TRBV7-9,CASSLREEPWLHF
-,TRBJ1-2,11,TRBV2,CASSWTDGYTF
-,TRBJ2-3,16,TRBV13,CASSRRLARDTDTQYF
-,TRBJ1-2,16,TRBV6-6,CASTEPLLRVGGGYTF
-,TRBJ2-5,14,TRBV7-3,CASSPGAKQETQYF
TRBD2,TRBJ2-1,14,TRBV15,CATSNQRGGDEQFF
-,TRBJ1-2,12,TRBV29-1,CSVDAANYGYTF
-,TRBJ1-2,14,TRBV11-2,CASSLGDSNYGYTF
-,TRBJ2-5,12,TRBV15,CATSRVGETQYF
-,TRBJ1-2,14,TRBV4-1,CASSQDPINYGYTF
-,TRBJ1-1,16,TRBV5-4,CASSAGGGNGNTEAFF
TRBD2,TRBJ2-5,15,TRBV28,CASSGSGGVGETQYF
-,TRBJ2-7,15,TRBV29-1,CSAGGGATHSYEQYF
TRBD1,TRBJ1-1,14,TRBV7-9,CASSPDRGLTEAFF
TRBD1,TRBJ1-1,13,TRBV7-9,CASSPISRDSADF
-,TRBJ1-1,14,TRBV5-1,CASSLGRTNTEAFF
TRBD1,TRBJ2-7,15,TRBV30,CAWSVDHRGPYEQYF
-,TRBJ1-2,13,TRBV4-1,CASSQVDGYGYTF